This T cell receptor beta chain was found in a study of CD8+ T cells in alopecia areata. Sequencing used cDNA as its template, made by extracting RNA and reverse transcribing it. The table came from immunoSEQ multiplex PCR; TCRdb's copy has only in-frame clones and leaves some out. The profile shows about 190,000 clones, about 60% of them singletons. This CDR3 spans 15 amino acids. Germline V gene sequence: CDR1 LNHDA, CDR2 SQIVND (reference sequence). The V gene end was trimmed by 5 bases and the J gene end by 2 bases; junction bases not matched to a gene: 5. This sample's treatment: oral pan-JAK inhibitor, 5-10 mg twice daily.

The chain employs TRBV19 and TRBJ2-7; TRBD1 matches 11 bases. The sample in question was CD4+ T cells sorted from blood, obtained at week 4, from a patient treated with tofacitinib. The sequence came from a human donor with alopecia areata. CDR3 sequence reads: CASSHRDRGAYEQYF. The CDR3 nucleotides are TGTGCCAGTAGTCACCGGGACAGGGGGGCCTACGAGCAGTACTTC.